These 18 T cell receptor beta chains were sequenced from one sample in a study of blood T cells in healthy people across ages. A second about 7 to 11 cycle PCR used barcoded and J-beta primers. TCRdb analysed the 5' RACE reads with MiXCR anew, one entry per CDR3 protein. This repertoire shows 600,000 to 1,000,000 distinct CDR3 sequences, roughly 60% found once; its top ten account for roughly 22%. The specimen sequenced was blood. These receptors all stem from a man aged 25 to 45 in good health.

This chain's CDR3 is CATMDSTYEQYF. CDR3 in DNA: TGTGCCACCATGGACAGCACCTACGAGCAGTACTTC. The chain is built from TRBV6-2 or TRBV6-3 and TRBJ2-7, with D perhaps matching TRBD1 (6 bases). Deletions cut 10 bases from V and 2 bases from J, with 12 bases between. The CDR3 is 12 amino acids. CDR1 is MNHEY and CDR2 is SVGEGT in the germline V gene.

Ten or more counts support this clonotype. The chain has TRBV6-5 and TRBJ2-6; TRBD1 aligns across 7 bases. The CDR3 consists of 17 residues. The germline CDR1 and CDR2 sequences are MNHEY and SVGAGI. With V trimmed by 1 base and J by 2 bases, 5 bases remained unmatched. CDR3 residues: CASSYFQQGTGANVLTF. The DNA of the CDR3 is TGTGCCAGCAGTTACTTTCAACAGGGGACTGGGGCCAACGTCCTGACTTTC.

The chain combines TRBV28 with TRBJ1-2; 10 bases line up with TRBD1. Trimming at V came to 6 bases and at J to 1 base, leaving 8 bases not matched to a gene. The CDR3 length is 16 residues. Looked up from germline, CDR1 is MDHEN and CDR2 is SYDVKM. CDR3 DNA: TGTGCCAGCAGCCAAGGACAGGGGGTGTTTAACTATGGCTACACCTTC. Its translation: CASSQGQGVFNYGYTF.

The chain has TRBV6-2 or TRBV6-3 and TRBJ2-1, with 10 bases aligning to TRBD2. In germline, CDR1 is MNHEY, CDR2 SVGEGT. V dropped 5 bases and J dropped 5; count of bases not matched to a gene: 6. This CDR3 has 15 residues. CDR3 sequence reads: CASSLLAGVDNEQFF. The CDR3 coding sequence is TGTGCCAGCAGTCTTCTAGCGGGAGTTGACAATGAGCAGTTCTTC.

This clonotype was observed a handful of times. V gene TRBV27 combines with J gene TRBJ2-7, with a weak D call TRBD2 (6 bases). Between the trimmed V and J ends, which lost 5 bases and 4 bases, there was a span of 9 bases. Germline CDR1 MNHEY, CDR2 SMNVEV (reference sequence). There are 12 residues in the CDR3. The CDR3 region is CASSGGEYEQYF. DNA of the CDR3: TGTGCCAGCAGTGGCGGGGAATACGAGCAGTACTTC.

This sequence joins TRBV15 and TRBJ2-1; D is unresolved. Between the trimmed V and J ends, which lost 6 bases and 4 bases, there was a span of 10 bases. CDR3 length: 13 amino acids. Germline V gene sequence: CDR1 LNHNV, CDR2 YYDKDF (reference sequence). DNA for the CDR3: TGTGCCACCAGGACACTTATGTACAATGAGCAGTTCTTC. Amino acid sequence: CATRTLMYNEQFF.

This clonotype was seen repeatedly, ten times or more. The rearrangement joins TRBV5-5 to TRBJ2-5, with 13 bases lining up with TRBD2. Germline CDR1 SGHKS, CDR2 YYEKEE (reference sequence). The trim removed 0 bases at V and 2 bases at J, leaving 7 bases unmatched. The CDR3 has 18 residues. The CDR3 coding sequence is TGTGCCAGCAGCTTGGCTGTTCCGGGACTAGCGGGACAAGAGACCCAGTACTTC. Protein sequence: CASSLAVPGLAGQETQYF.

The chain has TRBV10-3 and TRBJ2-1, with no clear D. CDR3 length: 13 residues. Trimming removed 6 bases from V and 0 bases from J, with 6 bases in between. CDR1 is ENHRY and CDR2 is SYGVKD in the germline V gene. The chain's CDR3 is CAISASSYNEQFF. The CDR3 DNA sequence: TGTGCCATCAGCGCATCCTCCTACAATGAGCAGTTCTTC.

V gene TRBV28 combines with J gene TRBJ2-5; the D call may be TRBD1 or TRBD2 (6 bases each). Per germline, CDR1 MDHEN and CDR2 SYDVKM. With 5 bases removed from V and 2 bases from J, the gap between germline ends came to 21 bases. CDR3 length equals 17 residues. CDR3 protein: CASSTRTAGGAQETQYF. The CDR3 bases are TGTGCCAGCAGTACAAGGACAGCTGGAGGGGCACAAGAGACCCAGTACTTC.

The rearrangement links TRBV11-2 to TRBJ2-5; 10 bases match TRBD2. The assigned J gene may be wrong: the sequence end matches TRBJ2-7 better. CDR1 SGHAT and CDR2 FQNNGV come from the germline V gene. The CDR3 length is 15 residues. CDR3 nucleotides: TGTGCCAGCAGCTTAGATGAGCGGGAGGGCGTCGAGCAGTACTTC. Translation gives CASSLDEREGVEQYF.

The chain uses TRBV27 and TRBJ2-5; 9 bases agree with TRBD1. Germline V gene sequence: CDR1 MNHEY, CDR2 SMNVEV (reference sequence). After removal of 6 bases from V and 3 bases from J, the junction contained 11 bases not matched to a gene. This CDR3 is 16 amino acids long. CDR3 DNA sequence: TGTGCCAGCAGGCGAAACAGGGGGCTTTCAGAAGAGACCCAGTACTTC. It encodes CASRRNRGLSEETQYF.

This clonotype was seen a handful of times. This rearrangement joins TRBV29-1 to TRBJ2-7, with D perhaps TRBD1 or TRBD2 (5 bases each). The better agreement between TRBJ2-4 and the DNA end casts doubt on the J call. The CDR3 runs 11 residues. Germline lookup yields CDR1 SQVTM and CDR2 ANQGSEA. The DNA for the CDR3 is TGCAGCGTAGGATGGGGGAACATTCAGTACTTC. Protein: CSVGWGNIQYF.

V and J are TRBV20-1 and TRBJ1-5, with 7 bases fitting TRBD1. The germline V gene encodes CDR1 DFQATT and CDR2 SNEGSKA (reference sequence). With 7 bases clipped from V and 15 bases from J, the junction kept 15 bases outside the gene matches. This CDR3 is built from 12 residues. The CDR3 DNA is TGCAGTGTTACAAAAGGGACAGACTCGGCGCATTTT. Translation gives CSVTKGTDSAHF.

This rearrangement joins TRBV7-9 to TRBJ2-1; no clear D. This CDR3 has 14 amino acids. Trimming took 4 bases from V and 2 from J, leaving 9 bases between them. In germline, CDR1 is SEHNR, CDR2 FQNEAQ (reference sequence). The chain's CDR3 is CASSYVKAYNEQFF. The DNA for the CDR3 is TGTGCCAGCAGCTACGTAAAAGCCTACAATGAGCAGTTCTTC.

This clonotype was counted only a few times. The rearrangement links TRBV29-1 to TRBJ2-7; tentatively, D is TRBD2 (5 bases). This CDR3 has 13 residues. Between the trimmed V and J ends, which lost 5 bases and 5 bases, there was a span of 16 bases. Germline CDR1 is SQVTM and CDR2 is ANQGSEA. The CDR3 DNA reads TGCAGCGTTCCCCGGGGTAGGATCGACGAGCAGTACTTC. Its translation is CSVPRGRIDEQYF.

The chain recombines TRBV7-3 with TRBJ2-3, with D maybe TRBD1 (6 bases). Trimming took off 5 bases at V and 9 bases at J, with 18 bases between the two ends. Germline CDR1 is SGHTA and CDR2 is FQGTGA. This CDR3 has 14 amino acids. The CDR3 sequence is CASSPSPNRETQYF. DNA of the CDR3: TGTGCCAGCAGCCCTTCCCCTAACAGGGAAACGCAGTATTTT.

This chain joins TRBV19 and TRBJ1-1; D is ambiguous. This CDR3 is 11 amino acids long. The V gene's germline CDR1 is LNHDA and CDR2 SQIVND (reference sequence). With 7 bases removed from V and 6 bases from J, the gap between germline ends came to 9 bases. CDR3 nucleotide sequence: TGTGCCAGTAAGGGTGTCGCTGAAGCTTTCTTT. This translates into CASKGVAEAFF.

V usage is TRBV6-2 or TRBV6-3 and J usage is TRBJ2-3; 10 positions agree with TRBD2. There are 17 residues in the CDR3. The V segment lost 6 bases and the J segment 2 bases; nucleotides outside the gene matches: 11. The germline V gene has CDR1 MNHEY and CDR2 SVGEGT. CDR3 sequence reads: CASRRSSGGHHTDTQYF. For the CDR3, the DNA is TGTGCCAGCAGAAGATCTAGCGGGGGACACCACACAGATACGCAGTATTTT.